The 7 T cell receptor beta chains given below trace back to one sample, sequenced in a study of T cell repertoires in cytomegalovirus infection. TCRdb itself ran the reads through MiXCR, one entry per CDR3 protein. Of around 200,000 distinct CDR3 sequences listed, roughly 15% are singletons. Sample: CD8+ T cells from PBMCs. Receptors were obtained from a human donor in good health (CMV status not recorded). Some clones in this sample may be carry-over from other donors' samples.

This clonotype was recorded a few times. This rearrangement joins TRBV28 to TRBJ1-1; no firm D call. The CDR3 has 14 residues. The V gene lost 1 base and the J gene lost 5 bases, with 11 bases spanning the gap. Germline values: CDR1 MDHEN, CDR2 SYDVKM. The CDR3 is CASSLLHVQTEAFF. In nucleotides, the CDR3 is TGTGCCAGCAGTTTATTGCATGTCCAGACTGAAGCTTTCTTT.

The chain carries TRBV12-3 or TRBV12-4 and TRBJ1-5; D possibly corresponds to TRBD1 (6 bases). This CDR3 region has 14 residues. Trimming cost V 4 bases and J 3 bases, with 10 bases left between them. The CDR3: CASSSGQYNQPQHF. The DNA for the CDR3 is TGTGCCAGCAGTTCCGGACAGTACAATCAGCCCCAGCATTTT.

The J gene is TRBJ1-5, the V gene TRBV9; 7 bases fit TRBD1. Germline V gene sequence: CDR1 SGDLS, CDR2 YYNGEE. The trim removed 3 bases at V and 6 bases at J, leaving 9 bases unmatched. The CDR3 extends over 15 amino acids. The CDR3 nucleotides read TGTGCCAGCAGCGGTTCCGGGACAGCGGTTCAGCCCCAGCATTTT. It yields the protein CASSGSGTAVQPQHF.

The chain uses TRBV14 and TRBJ2-1; weak D call: TRBD2 (6 bases). Trimming removed 2 bases at V and 2 bases at J, with 16 bases between. There are 17 residues in the CDR3. Germline V gene sequence: CDR1 SGHDN, CDR2 FVKESK. For the CDR3, the DNA is TGTGCCAGCAGCCAACCTCTTGCGGGATCCGCCTACAATGAGCAGTTCTTC. Translated, it gives CASSQPLAGSAYNEQFF.

The chain couples TRBV7-9 to TRBJ2-3; D tentatively fits TRBD1 or TRBD2 (5 bases each). Germline V CDR1 and CDR2: SEHNR, FQNEAQ (reference sequence). The CDR3 loop spans 17 amino acids. Trimming removed 5 bases from V and 3 bases from J, with 21 bases in between. CDR3 sequence reads: CASSPSIARGATDTQYF. CDR3 in DNA: TGTGCCAGCAGCCCAAGTATTGCGAGGGGTGCGACAGATACGCAGTATTTT.

This clonotype was detected a few times. The CDR3 DNA is TGTGCCAGCAGCTCCCTAAAGTCGGACAGGGTCGAGCAGTACTTC. It encodes CASSSLKSDRVEQYF. The V and J genes are TRBV5-6 and TRBJ2-7, with TRBD1 matching 8 bases. Germline V gene data show CDR1 as SGHDT and CDR2 as YYEEEE. The CDR3 is 15 amino acids. Trimming removed 3 bases from V and 6 bases from J; junction bases left unmatched: 11.

This clonotype was seen only a few times. This chain uses TRBV13 with TRBJ1-4; no clear D. The CDR3 consists of 17 residues. CDR1 is PRHDT and CDR2 is FYEKMQ in the germline V gene (reference sequence). Trimming removed 2 bases at V and 5 bases at J, with 18 bases between. The CDR3 bases are TGTGCCAGCAGCTTAATGGGATTCCGGGAAATGAATGAAAAACTGTTTTTT. Translation gives CASSLMGFREMNEKLFF.